The T cell receptor (beta chain) described here comes from a study of T-cell memory formation after mild COVID-19. Looking at the study overall: TCR clusters were mostly confined to one donor each. Findings and limits, study-wide: Contracting CD4+ clones lay largely in CM and EM, with CD8+ ones residing in EMRA. Clones that got smaller from day 15 to 85 had even CD4/CD8, while clones growing later tipped toward CD4+.

5'RACE, which relied on constant-segment primers, yielded TCR alpha and TCR beta cDNA libraries carrying sample barcodes and UMIs. TCRdb recomputed calls from the 5' RACE reads with MiXCR, one row per CDR3 protein. The data contain 350,000 to 500,000 distinct CDR3 sequences, roughly a quarter of them singletons. The CDR3 length is 13 residues. Germline-derived CDR1 and CDR2 are GTSNPN and SVGIG (reference sequence). V dropped 4 bases and J dropped 9 bases, with 19 bases sitting between them. Comments on this clonotype: Its antigen is currently unknown.

Sequenced sample: PBMCs or a T cell subset sorted from them (not recorded which). The rearrangement uses TRBV30 and TRBJ2-7, with D tentatively TRBD1 or TRBD2 (5 bases each). The TCR originated in an adult woman who had mild COVID-19 (a few samples of this study predate the infection). Cell type and time point are not known. This CDR3 reads CAWNRDAVVGQYF. CDR3 DNA sequence: TGTGCCTGGAATCGGGACGCCGTTGTTGGGCAGTACTTC.